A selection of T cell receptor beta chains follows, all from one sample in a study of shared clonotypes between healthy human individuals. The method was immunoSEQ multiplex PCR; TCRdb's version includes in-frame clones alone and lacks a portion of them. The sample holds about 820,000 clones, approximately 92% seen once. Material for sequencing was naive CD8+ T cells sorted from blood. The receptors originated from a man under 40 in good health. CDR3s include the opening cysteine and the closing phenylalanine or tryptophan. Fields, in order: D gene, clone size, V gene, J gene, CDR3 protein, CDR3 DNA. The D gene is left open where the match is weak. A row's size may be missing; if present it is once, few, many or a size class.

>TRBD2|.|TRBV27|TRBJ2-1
CASSLGTSVYNEQFF
TGTGCCAGCAGTTTAGGGACTAGCGTGTACAATGAGCAGTTCTTC
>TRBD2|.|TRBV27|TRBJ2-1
CASSLLQTSGSEAEQFF
TGTGCCAGCAGTTTACTCCAGACTAGCGGGAGTGAGGCTGAGCAGTTCTTC
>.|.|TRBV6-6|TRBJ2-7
CASSPARYEQYF
TGTGCCAGCAGCCCGGCTCGATACGAGCAGTACTTC
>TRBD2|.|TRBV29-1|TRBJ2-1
CSVTGTSGFSSYNEQFF
TGCAGCGTAACCGGGACTAGCGGATTCTCCTCCTACAATGAGCAGTTCTTC
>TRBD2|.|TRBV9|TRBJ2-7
CASSVAELAGDGQYF
TGTGCCAGCAGCGTAGCTGAGCTAGCGGGAGACGGGCAGTACTTC
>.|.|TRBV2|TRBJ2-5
CASSEGRLVETQYF
TGTGCCAGCAGCGAGGGACGCCTGGTTGAGACCCAGTACTTC
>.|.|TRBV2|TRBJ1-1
CASMGTEAFF
TGTGCCAGCATGGGAACTGAAGCTTTCTTT
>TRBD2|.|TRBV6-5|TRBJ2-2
CASSYGAGAGTGELFF
TGTGCCAGCAGTTACGGAGCGGGAGCTGGAACCGGGGAGCTGTTTTTT
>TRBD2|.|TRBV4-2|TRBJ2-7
CASSLGERRLASSYEQYF
TGTGCCAGCAGCTTGGGAGAAAGAAGACTAGCGAGCTCCTACGAGCAGTACTTC
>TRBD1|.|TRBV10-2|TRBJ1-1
CASRQGDDTEAFF
TGCGCCAGCAGACAGGGGGATGACACTGAAGCTTTCTTT
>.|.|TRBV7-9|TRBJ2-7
CASSLSGGWSTVPTYEQYF
TGTGCCAGCAGCTTATCGGGCGGGTGGTCTACGGTTCCGACCTACGAGCAGTACTTC
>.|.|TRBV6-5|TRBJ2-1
CASSQTSILEQQFF
TGTGCCAGCAGTCAGACTAGTATCTTGGAGCAGCAGTTCTTC
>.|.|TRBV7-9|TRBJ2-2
CASSRDQRSGELFF
TGTGCCAGCAGCCGAGATCAGAGGTCCGGGGAGCTGTTTTTT
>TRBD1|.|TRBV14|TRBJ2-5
CASSRGFGQVGTQYF
TGTGCCAGCAGCCGGGGATTTGGACAGGTGGGGACCCAGTACTTC
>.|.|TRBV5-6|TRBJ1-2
CASSLSEGHSYGYTF
TGTGCCAGCAGCTTGAGCGAGGGACACTCCTATGGCTACACCTTC
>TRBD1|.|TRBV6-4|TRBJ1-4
CASRDRGSCEKLFF
TGTGCCAGCAGGGACAGGGGTAGTTGTGAAAAACTGTTTTTT
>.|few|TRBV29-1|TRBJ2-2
CSVEGSNTGELFF
TGCAGCGTTGAAGGCTCAAACACCGGGGAGCTGTTTTTT
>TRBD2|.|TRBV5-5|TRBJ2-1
CASSLAAGLVDNEQFF
TGTGCCAGCAGCTTGGCCGCGGGACTAGTTGACAATGAGCAGTTCTTC
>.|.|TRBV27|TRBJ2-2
CASSFWGGGLGELFF
TGTGCCAGCAGTTTTTGGGGAGGTGGGCTGGGGGAGCTGTTTTTT
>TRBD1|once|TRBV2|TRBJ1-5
CASSAGTGLQPQHF
TGTGCCAGCAGCGCCGGGACAGGGCTTCAGCCCCAGCATTTT
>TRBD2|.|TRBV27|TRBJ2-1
CASSLRLAGMGEQFF
TGTGCCAGCAGTTTACGACTAGCGGGAATGGGTGAGCAGTTCTTC
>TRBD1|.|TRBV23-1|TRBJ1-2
CASVPSRDSPSGDYGYTF
TGCGCCAGCGTTCCCTCCAGGGACAGCCCAAGTGGGGACTATGGCTACACCTTC
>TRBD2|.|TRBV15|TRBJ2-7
CATSEGREASYEQYF
TGTGCCACCAGCGAGGGGAGGGAGGCTTCCTACGAGCAGTACTTC
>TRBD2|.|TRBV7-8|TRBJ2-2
CASSSRLAASTGELFF
TGTGCCAGCAGCTCGAGACTAGCCGCTAGTACCGGGGAGCTGTTTTTT
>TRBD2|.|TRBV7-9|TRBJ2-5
CASSSTERDETQYF
TGTGCCAGCAGCTCGACAGAGCGGGACGAGACCCAGTACTTC
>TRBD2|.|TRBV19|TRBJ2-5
CASSNLGLRGGAGPQETQYF
TGTGCCAGTAGTAACCTTGGACTACGCGGGGGGGCAGGACCACAAGAGACCCAGTACTTC
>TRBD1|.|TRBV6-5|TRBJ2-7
CASSYSTGSNYEQYF
TGTGCCAGCAGTTACTCGACAGGGTCAAACTACGAGCAGTACTTC
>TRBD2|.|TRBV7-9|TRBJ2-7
CASISGEAGASYEQYF
TGTGCCAGCATTTCCGGGGAGGCGGGAGCCTCCTACGAGCAGTACTTC
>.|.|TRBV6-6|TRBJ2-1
CASSYSQEAPRNEQFF
TGTGCCAGCAGTTACTCTCAGGAGGCGCCTCGGAATGAGCAGTTCTTC
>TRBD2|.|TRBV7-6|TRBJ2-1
CASSSTSGILQFF
TGTGCCAGCAGCTCGACTAGCGGGATTCTTCAGTTCTTC
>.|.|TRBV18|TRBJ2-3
CASSPVTDTQYF
TGTGCCAGCTCACCGGTAACAGATACGCAGTATTTT
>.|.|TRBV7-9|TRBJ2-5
CASSLATGVETQYF
TGTGCCAGCAGCTTAGCGACGGGAGTCGAGACCCAGTACTTC
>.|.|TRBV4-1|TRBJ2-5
CASSPLLSQETQYF
TGCGCCAGCAGCCCACTTCTCTCCCAAGAGACCCAGTACTTC
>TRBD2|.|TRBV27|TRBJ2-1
CASSFKREGLEQFF
TGTGCCAGCAGTTTCAAGCGGGAGGGCCTTGAGCAGTTCTTC
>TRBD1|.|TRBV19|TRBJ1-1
CASTLKQGAWTEAFF
TGTGCCAGTACTCTCAAACAGGGGGCTTGGACTGAAGCTTTCTTT
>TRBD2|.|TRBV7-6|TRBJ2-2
CASRGLALDTGELFF
TGTGCCAGCCGAGGACTAGCCCTTGACACCGGGGAGCTGTTTTTT
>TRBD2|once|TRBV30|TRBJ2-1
CAWGPGLAGGPLQFF
TGTGCCTGGGGGCCGGGACTAGCGGGAGGGCCCCTCCAGTTCTTC
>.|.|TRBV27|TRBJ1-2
CASSPTTGDGYTF
TGTGCCAGCAGCCCCACGACAGGAGATGGCTACACCTTC
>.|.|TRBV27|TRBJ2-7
CASSLQKTYEQYF
TGTGCCAGCAGTTTACAAAAGACCTACGAGCAGTACTTC
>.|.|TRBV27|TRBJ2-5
CASSPGGLETQYF
TGTGCCAGCAGTCCTGGGGGGTTAGAGACCCAGTACTTC
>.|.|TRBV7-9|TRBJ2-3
CASSLSGGGMTDTQYF
TGTGCCAGCAGCTTATCCGGGGGCGGGATGACAGATACGCAGTATTTT
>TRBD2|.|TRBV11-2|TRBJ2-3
CASSLDGLAGDTDTQYF
TGTGCCAGCAGCTTAGATGGTCTAGCGGGAGACACAGATACGCAGTATTTT
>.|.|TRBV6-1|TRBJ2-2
CASLLGATSTGELFF
TGTGCCAGCTTGTTGGGGGCGACGAGCACCGGGGAGCTGTTTTTT
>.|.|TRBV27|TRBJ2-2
CASSPRGGTGELFF
TGTGCCAGCAGTCCCCGTGGGGGCACCGGGGAGCTGTTTTTT
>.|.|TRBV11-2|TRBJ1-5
CASSTGDQPQHF
TGTGCCAGCAGCACAGGTGATCAGCCCCAGCATTTT
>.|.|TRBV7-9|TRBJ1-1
CASSRGWEEAFF
TGTGCCAGCAGCAGAGGGTGGGAGGAAGCTTTCTTT
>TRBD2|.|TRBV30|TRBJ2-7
CAWSVERDYEQYF
TGTGCCTGGAGTGTGGAGCGGGACTACGAGCAGTACTTC
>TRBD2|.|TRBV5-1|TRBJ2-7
CASSLEPSGSVYEQYF
TGCGCCAGCAGCTTGGAGCCTAGCGGGAGTGTATACGAGCAGTACTTC
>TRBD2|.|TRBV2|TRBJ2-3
CASSVTSGRSPSTDTQYF
TGTGCCAGCAGTGTCACTAGCGGGAGGTCCCCTAGCACAGATACGCAGTATTTT
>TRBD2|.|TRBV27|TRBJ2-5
CASSPGLAGRGTQYF
TGTGCCAGCAGTCCTGGACTAGCGGGAAGGGGGACCCAGTACTTC
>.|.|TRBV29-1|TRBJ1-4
CSVEETGENEKLFF
TGCAGCGTAGAAGAGACAGGCGAGAATGAAAAACTGTTTTTT
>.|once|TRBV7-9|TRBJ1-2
CASTELQPYGYTF
TGTGCCAGCACAGAGCTTCAACCTTATGGCTACACCTTC
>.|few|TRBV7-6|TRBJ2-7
CASSPTGIASYEQYF
TGTGCCAGCAGTCCTACAGGGATCGCCTCCTACGAGCAGTACTTC
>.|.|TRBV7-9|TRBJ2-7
CASSPSSYEQYF
TGTGCCAGCAGCCCGTCCTCCTACGAGCAGTACTTC
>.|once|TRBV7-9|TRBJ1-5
CASSPDGSSQPQHF
TGTGCCAGCAGCCCTGACGGGAGTAGTCAGCCCCAGCATTTT
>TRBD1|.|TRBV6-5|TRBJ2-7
CASSYSGQSYEQYF
TGTGCCAGCAGTTACTCGGGACAGTCCTACGAGCAGTACTTC
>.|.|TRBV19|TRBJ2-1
CASSMTGNNEQFF
TGTGCCAGTAGTATGACAGGAAACAATGAGCAGTTCTTC
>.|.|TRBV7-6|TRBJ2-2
CASSLDLRAEQLFF
TGTGCCAGCAGCTTAGATTTAAGGGCGGAGCAGCTGTTTTTT